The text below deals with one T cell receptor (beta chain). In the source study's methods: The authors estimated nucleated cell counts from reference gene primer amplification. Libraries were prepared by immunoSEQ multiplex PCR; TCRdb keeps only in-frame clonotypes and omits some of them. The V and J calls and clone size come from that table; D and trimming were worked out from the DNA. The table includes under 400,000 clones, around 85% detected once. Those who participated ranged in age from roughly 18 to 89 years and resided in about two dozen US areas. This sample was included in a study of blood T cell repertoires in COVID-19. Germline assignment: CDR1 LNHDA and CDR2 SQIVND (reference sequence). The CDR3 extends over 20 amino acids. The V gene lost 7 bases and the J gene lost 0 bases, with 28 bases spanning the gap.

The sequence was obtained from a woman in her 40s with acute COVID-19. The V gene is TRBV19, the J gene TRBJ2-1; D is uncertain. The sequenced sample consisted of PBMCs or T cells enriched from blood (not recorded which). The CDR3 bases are TGTGCCAGTACCATCATCTCAACACCCCGCGACTGGAGCTCCTACAATGAGCAGTTCTTC. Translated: CASTIISTPRDWSSYNEQFF.